A single sample gave rise to the 24 T cell receptor beta chains below, sequenced in a study of OX40 agonist ivuxolimab in advanced cancers. Generated by immunoSEQ multiplex PCR, the TCRdb table keeps only in-frame clones and is missing some. The sample holds around 100,000 clones, approximately 90% seen once. This material consisted of CD4+ or CD8+ T cells sorted from blood, taken in a trial of the OX40 agonist ivuxolimab. All receptors come from an adult with an advanced solid tumor such as melanoma, head and neck, liver or kidney cancer.

The chain combines TRBV19 with TRBJ1-3; D uncertain. This CDR3 has 14 amino acids. V shed 2 bases and J shed 4 bases, with 9 bases lying between them. Germline CDR1 is LNHDA and CDR2 is SQIVND (reference sequence). The CDR3 is CASSITSYGNTIYF. CDR3 DNA: TGTGCCAGTAGTATAACGTCTTACGGAAACACCATATATTTT.

The rearrangement uses TRBV7-8 and TRBJ2-7; D possibly corresponds to TRBD1 (7 bases). The CDR3 is made up of 16 amino acids. With 5 bases removed from V and 5 bases from J, the gap between germline ends came to 22 bases. Germline V lookup: CDR1 SGHVS, CDR2 FQNEAQ. CDR3 loop: CASSLGRSRGTHEQYF. The CDR3 nucleotides read TGTGCCAGCAGCCTGGGCCGTTCCAGGGGGACTCACGAGCAGTACTTC.

This chain uses TRBV18 with TRBJ2-6; a weak D match, TRBD1 (6 bases). Germline loops: CDR1 KGHSH, CDR2 LQKENI. V gave up 4 bases and J gave up 0 bases, with 10 bases separating them. CDR3 length: 16 residues. The CDR3, as DNA: TGTGCCAGCTCACAACAGGGTTTCTCTGGGGCCAACGTCCTGACTTTC. Translation gives CASSQQGFSGANVLTF.

The chain recombines TRBV7-2 with TRBJ2-1, with 10 positions matching TRBD2. Germline loops: CDR1 SGHTA, CDR2 FQGNSA. V shed 8 bases, J shed 3 bases, and the junction held 7 bases outside the gene matches. The CDR3 loop spans 15 amino acids. CDR3 in DNA: TGTGCCAGCCAATCAGCGGGAGGGTACTACAATGAGCAGTTCTTC. Its protein is CASQSAGGYYNEQFF.

J is TRBJ2-5 and V is TRBV11-3, with a weak D call TRBD2 (5 bases). The V and J ends lost 0 bases and 3 bases respectively, with 17 bases between them. This CDR3 is 17 amino acids long. Per germline, CDR1 SGHNT and CDR2 YENEEA. The CDR3 loop is CASSLDRVARRKETQYF. The CDR3 coding sequence is TGTGCCAGCAGCTTAGATCGGGTAGCGCGGAGAAAAGAGACCCAGTACTTC. Based on the CDR3 plus reference TRBV11-3 and TRBJ2-5, the full variable domain is EAGVVQSPRYKIIEKKQPVAFWCNPISGHNTLYWYLQNLGQGPELLIRYENEEAVDDSQLPKDRFSAERLKGVDSTLKIQPAELGDSAVYLCASSLDRVARRKETQYFGPGTRLLVL.

The gene calls are TRBV28 and TRBJ2-1, with TRBD2 matching over 11 bases. CDR3 length: 16 residues. The V and J ends lost 7 bases and 6 bases, in that order; junction bases with no gene match: 11. The V gene's germline CDR1 is MDHEN and CDR2 SYDVKM. This CDR3 is CASIAGGVLRTNEQFF. CDR3 DNA: TGTGCCAGCATAGCGGGAGGGGTGCTACGGACCAATGAGCAGTTCTTC.

The gene calls are TRBV11-2 and TRBJ1-5, with unresolved D. Germline V gene data show CDR1 as SGHAT and CDR2 as FQNNGV. Trimming shortened V by 1 base and J by 7 bases, and 8 bases separated the two germline ends. The CDR3 has 13 amino acids. The CDR3 nucleotides are TGTGCCAGCAGCTTAGTAGGTTCCCAGCCCCAGCATTTT. This encodes CASSLVGSQPQHF.

This chain joins TRBV11-2 and TRBJ2-5; TRBD2 aligns across 8 bases. Trimming removed 3 bases from V and 5 bases from J; junction bases left unmatched: 11. Germline CDR1 reads SGHAT; CDR2 reads FQNNGV. This CDR3 has 16 residues. Here the CDR3 reads CASSFSREGRGETQYF. The CDR3 coding sequence is TGTGCCAGCAGCTTTTCCCGGGAGGGCCGCGGGGAGACCCAGTACTTC.

This chain connects TRBV19 to TRBJ1-5; 9 bases line up with TRBD1. The germline gives CDR1 LNHDA, CDR2 SQIVND (reference sequence). V lost 4 bases, J lost 2 bases, and 6 bases stayed unmatched. CDR3 length equals 16 residues. The CDR3 DNA reads as TGTGCCAGTAGTACTAAGACAGGGGGAGGCAATCAGCCCCAGCATTTT. It specifies CASSTKTGGGNQPQHF.

The V and J genes are TRBV4-1 and TRBJ2-7; the D is unclear. Germline V gene lookup returns CDR1 MGHRA and CDR2 YSYEKL. The CDR3 spans 13 residues. Trimming shortened V by 4 bases and J by 2 bases, and 9 bases separated the two germline ends. The CDR3 region is CASSLDGTYEQYF. CDR3 coding DNA: TGCGCCAGCAGCCTAGACGGAACCTACGAGCAGTACTTC.

The chain employs TRBV7-2 and TRBJ2-7; D is perhaps TRBD1 (5 bases). The V and J ends lost 1 base and 3 bases respectively, with 10 bases between them. Looked up from germline, CDR1 is SGHTA and CDR2 is FQGNSA. The CDR3 spans 14 residues. CDR3 loop: CASSLEIGVYEQYF. Here the CDR3 DNA reads TGTGCCAGCAGCTTAGAAATAGGGGTCTACGAGCAGTACTTC.

J is TRBJ2-7 and V is TRBV7-9, with 8 nucleotides matching TRBD2. CDR3 length: 13 residues. Germline-derived CDR1 and CDR2 are SEHNR and FQNEAQ (reference sequence). The V and J ends lost 5 bases and 7 bases, in that order; junction bases with no gene match: 7. The DNA of the CDR3 is TGTGCCAGCAGCGAAGGACTAGCCAGGGAGCAGTACTTC. It codes for CASSEGLAREQYF. Full variable domain (rest looked up from reference TRBV7-9 and TRBJ2-7): DTGVSQNPRHKITKRGQNVTFRCDPISEHNRLYWYRQTLGQGPEFLTYFQNEAQLEKSRLLSDRFSAERPKGSFSTLEIQRTEQGDSAMYLCASSEGLAREQYFGPGTRLTVT.

This clone was found once. The chain has TRBV12-5 and TRBJ1-1, with D tentatively TRBD1 (6 bases). This CDR3 has 14 amino acids. CDR1 is LGHNT and CDR2 is FRNRAP in the germline V gene. V lost 7 bases and J 2 bases, leaving 14 bases between the germline ends. The CDR3 loop is CASDNQGYNTEAFF. CDR3 DNA: TGTGCTAGTGACAACCAGGGGTATAACACTGAAGCTTTCTTT.

J is TRBJ2-7 and V is TRBV6-1; unclear D gene. Germline V gene data show CDR1 as MNHNS and CDR2 as SASEGT. This CDR3 spans 11 amino acids. V lost 6 bases and J lost 3, with 6 bases in between. The CDR3 region has the DNA TGTGCCAGCAGCCAGAACTACGAGCAGTACTTC. Protein: CASSQNYEQYF.

This clone was seen a single time. The rearrangement uses TRBV28 and TRBJ1-1; no clear D gene. CDR3 length: 14 amino acids. Germline values: CDR1 MDHEN, CDR2 SYDVKM. V lost 8 bases and J 4 bases, leaving 17 bases between the germline ends. CDR3 residues: CASLSSHSRTEAFF. Written as DNA, the CDR3 is TGTGCCAGCTTATCGTCCCATTCGCGCACTGAAGCTTTCTTT.

The rearrangement joins TRBV2 to TRBJ2-5; D may be TRBD2 (7 bases). Germline CDR1 and CDR2: SNHLY and FYNNEI. The V end was cut by 4 bases, the J end by 5 bases, with 14 bases between. The CDR3 loop spans 14 amino acids. Here the CDR3 reads CASSGGGGLETQYF. The CDR3 nucleotides are TGTGCCAGCAGTGGAGGGGGGGGATTGGAGACCCAGTACTTC.

The rearrangement uses TRBV7-9 and TRBJ2-3; D gene ambiguous. The V end lost 2 bases, the J end lost 6 bases, and 15 bases lay between the germline ends. Germline CDR1 SEHNR, CDR2 FQNEAQ (reference sequence). The CDR3 contains 15 residues. CDR3: CASSLSLIARDTQYF. CDR3 nucleotides: TGTGCCAGCAGCTTAAGTCTTATCGCGAGGGATACGCAGTATTTT.

There are a few counts of this clone. The rearrangement links TRBV28 to TRBJ2-3; D ambiguous. Germline lookup yields CDR1 MDHEN and CDR2 SYDVKM. Trimming removed 6 bases from V and 2 bases from J, with 15 bases in between. The CDR3 is 15 amino acids. In nucleotides, the CDR3 is TGTGCCAGCAGCCCCCGCGGCGCCCCCACAGATACGCAGTATTTT. It encodes CASSPRGAPTDTQYF. Combining the CDR3 with reference TRBV28 and TRBJ2-3 gives the whole variable domain DVKVTQSSRYLVKRTGEKVFLECVQDMDHENMFWYRQDPGLGLRLIYFSYDVKMKEKGDIPEGYSVSREKKERFSLILESASTNQTSMYLCASSPRGAPTDTQYFGPGTRLTVL.

This chain connects TRBV28 to TRBJ2-7; 9 nucleotides line up with TRBD1. J lost 0 bases, V lost 6 bases, and 6 bases had no gene match. Germline CDR1 MDHEN, CDR2 SYDVKM. This CDR3 is built from 15 residues. CDR3 sequence: CASRLATGGSYEQYF. The CDR3 nucleotides are TGTGCCAGCAGACTTGCGACAGGGGGCTCCTACGAGCAGTACTTC.

The rearrangement uses TRBV19 and TRBJ1-2; possibly TRBD1 for D (6 bases). CDR3 length: 13 residues. Per germline, CDR1 LNHDA and CDR2 SQIVND (reference sequence). The germline V and J ends were trimmed by 6 bases and 6 bases, with 14 bases remaining between them. The CDR3 sequence is CASRTGTIHGYTF. The DNA for the CDR3 is TGTGCCAGTAGAACCGGGACAATTCATGGCTACACCTTC. Full variable domain (outside the CDR3, taken from reference TRBV19 and TRBJ1-2): DGGITQSPKYLFRKEGQNVTLSCEQNLNHDAMYWYRQDPGQGLRLIYYSQIVNDFQKGDIAEGYSVSREKKESFPLTVTSAQKNPTAFYLCASRTGTIHGYTFGSGTRLTVV.

This chain uses TRBV5-1 with TRBJ2-1; TRBD1 aligns across 7 bases. The CDR3 is made up of 15 amino acids. The germline CDR1 and CDR2 sequences are SGHRS and YFSETQ. Trimming took 0 bases from V and 5 from J; bases not matched to a gene: 5. The CDR3 spells CASSLDPGQNNEQFF. The CDR3 DNA sequence: TGCGCCAGCAGCTTGGATCCGGGACAGAACAATGAGCAGTTCTTC.

V usage is TRBV5-1 and J usage is TRBJ2-2, with 11 positions matching TRBD2. Germline loops: CDR1 SGHRS, CDR2 YFSETQ. V lost 2 bases, J lost 5 bases, and 5 bases stayed unmatched. The CDR3 has 16 residues. CDR3 nucleotide sequence: TGCGCCAGCAGCTTACTAGCGGGAGTAGAAACCGGGGAGCTGTTTTTT. Its protein product is CASSLLAGVETGELFF. Filled out from reference TRBV5-1 and TRBJ2-2, the complete variable domain reads KAGVTQTPRYLIKTRGQQVTLSCSPISGHRSVSWYQQTPGQGLQFLFEYFSETQRNKGNFPGRFSGRQFSNSRSEMNVSTLELGDSALYLCASSLLAGVETGELFFGEGSRLTVL.

The chain couples TRBV19 to TRBJ2-7; the D gene is possibly TRBD1 (6 bases). The CDR3 is made up of 14 amino acids. Trimming pared 3 bases from V and 5 bases from J, leaving 14 bases between. CDR1 and CDR2 from the germline V gene are LNHDA and SQIVND (reference sequence). The CDR3 coding sequence is TGTGCCAGTAGTATCAAAACAGGGCCCAACGAGCAGTACTTC. Protein sequence: CASSIKTGPNEQYF. The full variable domain, in which reference TRBV19 and TRBJ2-7 provide the parts outside the CDR3, is DGGITQSPKYLFRKEGQNVTLSCEQNLNHDAMYWYRQDPGQGLRLIYYSQIVNDFQKGDIAEGYSVSREKKESFPLTVTSAQKNPTAFYLCASSIKTGPNEQYFGPGTRLTVT.

The table lists this clone with a few counts. This chain links TRBV28 with TRBJ1-1; D is unclear. Germline-derived CDR1 and CDR2 are MDHEN and SYDVKM. This CDR3 comprises 12 residues. Trimming left V 6 bases short and J 6 bases short, with 11 bases between. DNA of the CDR3: TGTGCCAGCAGCCAAGGGTGGGCTGAAGCTTTCTTT. Its protein is CASSQGWAEAFF.